This T cell receptor beta chain is drawn from a study of blood T cells in healthy people across ages. The second PCR ran roughly 7 to 11 cycles with a sample-barcoded 5' primer and J-beta primers. TCRdb passed the 5' RACE reads through MiXCR, listing each CDR3 protein once. This table holds 850,000 to 1,300,000 distinct CDR3 sequences, 45% found once. The CDR3 has 12 residues. CDR1 and CDR2 from the germline V gene are MDHEN and SYDVKM. V gave up 5 bases and J gave up 9 bases, with 11 bases separating them. This receptor was taken from a woman aged 55-69 years in good health. The sample was blood. The rearrangement uses TRBV28 and TRBJ2-1; the D gene is possibly TRBD2 (5 bases). The CDR3 sequence is CASSLTRSEQFF. In DNA, the CDR3 is TGTGCCAGCAGTCTCACTAGGAGTGAGCAGTTCTTC.